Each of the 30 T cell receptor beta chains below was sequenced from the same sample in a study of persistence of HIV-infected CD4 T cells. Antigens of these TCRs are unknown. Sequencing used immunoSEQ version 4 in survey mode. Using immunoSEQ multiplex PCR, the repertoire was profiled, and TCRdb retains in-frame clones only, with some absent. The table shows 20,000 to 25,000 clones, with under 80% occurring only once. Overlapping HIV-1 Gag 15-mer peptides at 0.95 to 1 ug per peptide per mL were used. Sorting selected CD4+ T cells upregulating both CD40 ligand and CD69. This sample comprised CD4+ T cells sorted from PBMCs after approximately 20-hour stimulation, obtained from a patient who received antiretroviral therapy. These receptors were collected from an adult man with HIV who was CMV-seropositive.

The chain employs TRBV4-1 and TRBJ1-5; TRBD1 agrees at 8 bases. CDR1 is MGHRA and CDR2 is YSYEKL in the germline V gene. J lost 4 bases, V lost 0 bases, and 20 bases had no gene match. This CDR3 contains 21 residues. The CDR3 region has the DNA TGCGCCAGCAGCCAAGATCCCCGCCCAGGACAGGGTATTGTAAGGAATCAGCCCCAGCATTTT. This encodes CASSQDPRPGQGIVRNQPQHF.

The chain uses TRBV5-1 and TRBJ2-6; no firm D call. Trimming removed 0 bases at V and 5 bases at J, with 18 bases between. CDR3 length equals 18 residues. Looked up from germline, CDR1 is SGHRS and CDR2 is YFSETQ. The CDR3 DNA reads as TGCGCCAGCAGCTTGGATTTTCAGTGGGTAGGTAGGGCCAACGTCCTGACTTTC. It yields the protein CASSLDFQWVGRANVLTF.

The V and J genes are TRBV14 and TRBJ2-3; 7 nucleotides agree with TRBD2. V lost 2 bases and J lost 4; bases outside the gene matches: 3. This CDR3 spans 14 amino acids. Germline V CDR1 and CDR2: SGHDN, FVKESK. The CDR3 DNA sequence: TGTGCCAGCAGCCAATTGGGGGGGGCAGATACGCAGTATTTT. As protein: CASSQLGGADTQYF.

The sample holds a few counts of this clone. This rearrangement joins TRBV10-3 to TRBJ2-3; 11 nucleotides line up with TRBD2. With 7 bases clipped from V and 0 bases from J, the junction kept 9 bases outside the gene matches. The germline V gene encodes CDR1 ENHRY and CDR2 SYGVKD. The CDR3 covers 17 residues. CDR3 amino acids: CAIKNSGGVGSTDTQYF. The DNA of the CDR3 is TGTGCCATCAAAAATAGCGGGGGGGTTGGGAGCACAGATACGCAGTATTTT.

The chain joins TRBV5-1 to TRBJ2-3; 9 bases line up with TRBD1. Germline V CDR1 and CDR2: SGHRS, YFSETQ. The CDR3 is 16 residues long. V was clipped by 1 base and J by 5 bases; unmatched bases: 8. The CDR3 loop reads CASSLNYRGPQDTQYF. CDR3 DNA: TGCGCCAGCAGCTTGAATTACAGGGGGCCCCAAGATACGCAGTATTTT.

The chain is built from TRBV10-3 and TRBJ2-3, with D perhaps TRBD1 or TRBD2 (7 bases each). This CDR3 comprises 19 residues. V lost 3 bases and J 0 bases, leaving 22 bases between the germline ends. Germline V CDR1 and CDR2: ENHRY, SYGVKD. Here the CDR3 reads CAISDLVPGGDLSTDTQYF. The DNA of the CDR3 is TGTGCCATCAGTGACCTTGTCCCAGGGGGGGACCTTAGCACAGATACGCAGTATTTT.

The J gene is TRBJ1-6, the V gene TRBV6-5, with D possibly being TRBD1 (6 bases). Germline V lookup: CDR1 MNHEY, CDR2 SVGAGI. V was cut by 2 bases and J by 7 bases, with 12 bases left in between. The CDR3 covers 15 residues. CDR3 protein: CASSYQDRGNSPLHF. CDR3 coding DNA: TGTGCCAGCAGTTACCAGGACAGAGGCAATTCACCCCTCCACTTT.

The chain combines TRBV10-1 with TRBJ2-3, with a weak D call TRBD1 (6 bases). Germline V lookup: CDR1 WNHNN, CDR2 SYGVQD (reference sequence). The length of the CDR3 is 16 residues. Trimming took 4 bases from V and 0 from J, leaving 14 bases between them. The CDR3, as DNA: TGCGCCAGCAGTGGTTCTAGGGGACAAAGCACAGATACGCAGTATTTT. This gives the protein CASSGSRGQSTDTQYF.

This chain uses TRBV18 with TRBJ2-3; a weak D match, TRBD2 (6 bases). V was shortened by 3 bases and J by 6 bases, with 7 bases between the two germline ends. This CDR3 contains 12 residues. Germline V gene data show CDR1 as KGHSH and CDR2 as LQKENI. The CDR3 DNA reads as TGTGCCAGCTCACCGGAGGGTGATACGCAGTATTTT. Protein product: CASSPEGDTQYF.

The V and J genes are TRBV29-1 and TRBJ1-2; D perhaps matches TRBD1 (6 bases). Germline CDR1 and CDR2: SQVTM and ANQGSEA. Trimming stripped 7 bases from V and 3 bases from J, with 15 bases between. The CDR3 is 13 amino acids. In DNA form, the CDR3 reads TGCAGCGCTTCCTCGGGGGCGTACTATGGCTACACCTTC. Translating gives CSASSGAYYGYTF.

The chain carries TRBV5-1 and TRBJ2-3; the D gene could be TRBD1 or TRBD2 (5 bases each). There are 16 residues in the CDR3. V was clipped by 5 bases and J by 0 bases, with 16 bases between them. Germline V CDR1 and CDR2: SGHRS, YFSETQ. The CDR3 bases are TGCGCCAGCAGGCCCGGTGGGGGATCTAGCACAGATACGCAGTATTTT. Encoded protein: CASRPGGGSSTDTQYF.

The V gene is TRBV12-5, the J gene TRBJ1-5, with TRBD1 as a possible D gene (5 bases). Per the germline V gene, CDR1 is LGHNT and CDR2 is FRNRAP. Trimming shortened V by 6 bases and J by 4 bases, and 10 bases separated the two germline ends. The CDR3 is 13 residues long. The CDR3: CASGTERNQPQHF. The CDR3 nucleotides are TGTGCTAGTGGGACAGAAAGGAATCAGCCCCAGCATTTT.

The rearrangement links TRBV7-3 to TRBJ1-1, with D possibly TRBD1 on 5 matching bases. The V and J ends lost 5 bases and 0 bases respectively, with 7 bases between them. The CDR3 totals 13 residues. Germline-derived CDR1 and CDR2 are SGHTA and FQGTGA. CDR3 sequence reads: CASSMTVNTEAFF. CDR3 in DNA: TGTGCCAGCAGCATGACAGTGAACACTGAAGCTTTCTTT.

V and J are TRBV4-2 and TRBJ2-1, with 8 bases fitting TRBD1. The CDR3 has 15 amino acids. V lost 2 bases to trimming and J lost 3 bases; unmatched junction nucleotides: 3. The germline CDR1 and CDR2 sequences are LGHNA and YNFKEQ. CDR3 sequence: CASSQQTGVYNEQFF. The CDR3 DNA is TGTGCCAGCAGCCAACAGACAGGGGTCTACAATGAGCAGTTCTTC.

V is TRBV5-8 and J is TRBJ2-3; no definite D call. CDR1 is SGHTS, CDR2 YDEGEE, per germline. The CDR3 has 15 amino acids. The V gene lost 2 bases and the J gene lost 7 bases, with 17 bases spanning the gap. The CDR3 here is CASSFPETSRHTQYF. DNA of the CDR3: TGTGCCAGCAGCTTCCCGGAGACCAGTAGGCATACGCAGTATTTT.

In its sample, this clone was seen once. The CDR3 sequence is CASSQYPGEQYF. The CDR3 coding sequence is TGTGCCAGCAGTCAATACCCCGGGGAGCAGTACTTC. This chain links TRBV2 with TRBJ2-7; D call uncertain. Between the trimmed V and J ends, which lost 5 bases and 7 bases, there was a span of 12 bases. CDR3 size: 12 residues. From germline, CDR1 is SNHLY and CDR2 FYNNEI. Full variable domain (missing parts from reference TRBV2 and TRBJ2-7): EPEVTQTPSHQVTQMGQEVILRCVPISNHLYFYWYRQILGQKVEFLVSFYNNEISEKSEIFDDQFSVERPDGSNFTLKIRSTKLEDSAMYFCASSQYPGEQYFGPGTRLTVT.

The CDR3 here is CASSQRMGLAGRTDTQYF. DNA of the CDR3: TGTGCCAGCAGCCAACGAATGGGACTAGCGGGGCGCACAGATACGCAGTATTTT. J is TRBJ2-3 and V is TRBV27; TRBD2 agrees at 13 bases. CDR1 and CDR2 (germline): MNHEY, SMNVEV (reference sequence). J was trimmed by 1 base and V by 6 bases; bases with no gene match: 10. CDR3 length equals 18 residues.

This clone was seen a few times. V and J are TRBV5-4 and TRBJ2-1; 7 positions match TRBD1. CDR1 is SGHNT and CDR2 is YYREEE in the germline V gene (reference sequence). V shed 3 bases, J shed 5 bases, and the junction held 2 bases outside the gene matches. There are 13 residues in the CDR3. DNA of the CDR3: TGTGCCAGCAGCTGGGACAGAAACAATGAGCAGTTCTTC. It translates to CASSWDRNNEQFF. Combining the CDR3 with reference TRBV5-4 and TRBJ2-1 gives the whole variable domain ETGVTQSPTHLIKTRGQQVTLRCSSQSGHNTVSWYQQALGQGPQFIFQYYREEENGRGNFPPRFSGLQFPNYSSELNVNALELDDSALYLCASSWDRNNEQFFGPGTRLTVL.

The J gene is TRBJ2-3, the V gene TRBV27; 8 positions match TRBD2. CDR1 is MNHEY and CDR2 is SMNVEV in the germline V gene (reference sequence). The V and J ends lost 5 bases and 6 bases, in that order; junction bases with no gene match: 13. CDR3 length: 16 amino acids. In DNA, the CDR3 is TGTGCCAGCAGTCGAGGAGCGGGGGCCATTCGTGATACGCAGTATTTT. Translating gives CASSRGAGAIRDTQYF.

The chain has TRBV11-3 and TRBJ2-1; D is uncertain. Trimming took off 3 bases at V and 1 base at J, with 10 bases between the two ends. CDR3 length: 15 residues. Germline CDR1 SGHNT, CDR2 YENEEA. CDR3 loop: CASSLNHGSYNEQFF. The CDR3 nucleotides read TGTGCCAGCAGCTTGAACCATGGGTCCTACAATGAGCAGTTCTTC.

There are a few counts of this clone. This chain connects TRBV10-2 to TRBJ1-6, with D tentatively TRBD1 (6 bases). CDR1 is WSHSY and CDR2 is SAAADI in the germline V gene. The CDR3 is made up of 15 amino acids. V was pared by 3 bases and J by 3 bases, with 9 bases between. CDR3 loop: CASSDWTDYNSPLHF. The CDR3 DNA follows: TGCGCCAGCAGTGACTGGACAGACTATAATTCACCCCTCCACTTT.

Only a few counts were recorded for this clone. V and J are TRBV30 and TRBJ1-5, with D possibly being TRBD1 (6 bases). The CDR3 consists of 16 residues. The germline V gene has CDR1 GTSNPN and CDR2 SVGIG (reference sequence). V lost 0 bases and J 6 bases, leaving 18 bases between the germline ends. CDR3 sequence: CAWSVPRGGIGQPQHF. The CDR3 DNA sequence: TGTGCCTGGAGTGTACCCAGGGGAGGCATCGGTCAGCCCCAGCATTTT.

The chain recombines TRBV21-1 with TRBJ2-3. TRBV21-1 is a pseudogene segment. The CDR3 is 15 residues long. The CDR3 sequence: CASSNRPGPADTQYF. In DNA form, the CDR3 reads TGTGCCAGCAGCAACCGCCCCGGTCCGGCGGATACGCAGTATTTT.

CDR3: CASSQEGRGPYEQYF. The CDR3 DNA reads TGCGCCAGCAGCCAAGAGGGGCGAGGTCCCTACGAGCAGTACTTC. The chain combines TRBV4-1 with TRBJ2-7, with D perhaps matching TRBD1 (5 bases). Deletions cut 0 bases from V and 2 bases from J, with 11 bases between. This CDR3 is 15 amino acids long. Germline values: CDR1 MGHRA, CDR2 YSYEKL.

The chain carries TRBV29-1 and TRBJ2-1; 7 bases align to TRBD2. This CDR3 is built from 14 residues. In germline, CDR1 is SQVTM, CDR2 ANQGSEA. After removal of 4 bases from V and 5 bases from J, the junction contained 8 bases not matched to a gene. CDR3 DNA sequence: TGCAGCGTTGGAGAGCGGGGCGGTAACAATGAGCAGTTCTTC. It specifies CSVGERGGNNEQFF.

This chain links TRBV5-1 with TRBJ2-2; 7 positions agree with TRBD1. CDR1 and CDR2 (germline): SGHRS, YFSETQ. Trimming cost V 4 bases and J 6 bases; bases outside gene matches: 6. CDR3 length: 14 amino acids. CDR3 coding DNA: TGCGCCAGCAGCCAAGACAGGGAAGCCGGGGAGCTGTTTTTT. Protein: CASSQDREAGELFF.

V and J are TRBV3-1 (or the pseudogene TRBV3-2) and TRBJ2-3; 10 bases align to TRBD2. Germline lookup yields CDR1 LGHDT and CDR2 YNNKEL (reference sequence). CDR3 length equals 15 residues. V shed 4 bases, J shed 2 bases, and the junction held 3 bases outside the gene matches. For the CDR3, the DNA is TGTGCCAGCAGCCGTAGCGGGGGGTCCACAGATACGCAGTATTTT. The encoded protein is CASSRSGGSTDTQYF.

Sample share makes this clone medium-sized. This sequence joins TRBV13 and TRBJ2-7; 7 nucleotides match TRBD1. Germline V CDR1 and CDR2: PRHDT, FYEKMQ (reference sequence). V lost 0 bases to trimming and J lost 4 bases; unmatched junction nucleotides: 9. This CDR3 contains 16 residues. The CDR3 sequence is CASSLGLQGRRYEQYF. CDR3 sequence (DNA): TGTGCCAGCAGCTTAGGGTTACAGGGGAGACGATACGAGCAGTACTTC. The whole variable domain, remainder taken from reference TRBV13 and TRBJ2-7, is AAGVIQSPRHLIKEKRETATLKCYPIPRHDTVYWYQQGPGQDPQFLISFYEKMQSDKGSIPDRFSAQQFSDYHSELNMSSLELGDSALYFCASSLGLQGRRYEQYFGPGTRLTVT.

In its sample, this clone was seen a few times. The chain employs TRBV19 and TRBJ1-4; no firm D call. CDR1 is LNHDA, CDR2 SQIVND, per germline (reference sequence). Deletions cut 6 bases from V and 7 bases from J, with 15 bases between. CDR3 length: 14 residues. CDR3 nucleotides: TGTGCCAGTAGAACCGGACGTGCGGGTGAAAAACTGTTTTTT. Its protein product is CASRTGRAGEKLFF. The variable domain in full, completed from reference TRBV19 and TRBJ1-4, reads DGGITQSPKYLFRKEGQNVTLSCEQNLNHDAMYWYRQDPGQGLRLIYYSQIVNDFQKGDIAEGYSVSREKKESFPLTVTSAQKNPTAFYLCASRTGRAGEKLFFGSGTQLSVL.

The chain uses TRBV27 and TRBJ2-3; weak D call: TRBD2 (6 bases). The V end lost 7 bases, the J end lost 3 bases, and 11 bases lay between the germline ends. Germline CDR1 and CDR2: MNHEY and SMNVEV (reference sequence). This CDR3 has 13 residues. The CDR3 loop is CASTIRGTDTQYF. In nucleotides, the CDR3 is TGTGCCAGCACTATTCGGGGGACAGATACGCAGTATTTT.